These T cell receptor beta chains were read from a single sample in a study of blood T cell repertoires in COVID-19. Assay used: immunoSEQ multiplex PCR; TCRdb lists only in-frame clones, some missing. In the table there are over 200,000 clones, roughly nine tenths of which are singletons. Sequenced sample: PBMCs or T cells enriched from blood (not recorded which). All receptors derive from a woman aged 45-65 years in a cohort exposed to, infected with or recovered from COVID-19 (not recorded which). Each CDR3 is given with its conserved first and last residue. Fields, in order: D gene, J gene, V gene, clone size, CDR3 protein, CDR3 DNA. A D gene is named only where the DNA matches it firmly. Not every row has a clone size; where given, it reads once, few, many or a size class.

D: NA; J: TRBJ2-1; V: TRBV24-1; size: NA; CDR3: CATSDLNRAKYNEQFF; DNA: TGTGCCACCAGTGATTTAAACAGGGCTAAGTACAATGAGCAGTTCTTC
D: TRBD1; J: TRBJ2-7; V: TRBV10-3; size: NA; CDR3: CAINRDSSYEQYF; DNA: TGTGCCATCAACCGGGACAGCTCCTACGAGCAGTACTTC
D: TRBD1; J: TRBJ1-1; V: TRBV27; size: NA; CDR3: CASSRRTGGDTEAFF; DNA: TGTGCCAGCAGTCGAAGGACAGGGGGGGACACTGAAGCTTTCTTT
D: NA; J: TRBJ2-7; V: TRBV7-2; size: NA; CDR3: CASSFGHPPYEQYF; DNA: TGTGCCAGCAGCTTCGGACACCCCCCCTACGAGCAGTACTTC
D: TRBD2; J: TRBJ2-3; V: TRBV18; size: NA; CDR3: CASSPTSGSTDTQYF; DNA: TGTGCCAGCTCACCAACTAGCGGTAGCACAGATACGCAGTATTTT
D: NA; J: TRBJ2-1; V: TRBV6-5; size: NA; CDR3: CASMAGPNEQFF; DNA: TGTGCCAGCATGGCAGGCCCCAATGAGCAGTTCTTC
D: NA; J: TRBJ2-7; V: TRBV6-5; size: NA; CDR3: CASSFKSGRRGYEQYF; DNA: TGTGCCAGCAGTTTCAAATCCGGCCGCAGGGGCTACGAGCAGTACTTC
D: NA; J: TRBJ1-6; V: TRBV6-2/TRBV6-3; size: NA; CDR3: CASSQIRTSNSPLHF; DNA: TGTGCCAGCAGCCAGATCCGTACAAGTAATTCACCCCTCCACTTT
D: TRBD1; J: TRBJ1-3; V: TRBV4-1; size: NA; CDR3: CASSRYTGAGNTIYF; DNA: TGCGCCAGCAGCCGCTATACAGGGGCTGGAAACACCATATATTTT
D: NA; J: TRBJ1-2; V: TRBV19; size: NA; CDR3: CASSIVGGALSSYGYTF; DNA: TGTGCCAGTAGTATAGTCGGGGGGGCTCTCTCGTCCTATGGCTACACCTTC
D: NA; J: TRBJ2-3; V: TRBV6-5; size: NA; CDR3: CASTLRGSSTDTQYF; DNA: TGTGCCAGCACTCTGAGGGGGTCGAGCACAGATACGCAGTATTTT
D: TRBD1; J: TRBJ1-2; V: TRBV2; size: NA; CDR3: CASSPDRDFYGYTF; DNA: TGTGCCAGCAGCCCCGACAGGGATTTCTATGGCTACACCTTC
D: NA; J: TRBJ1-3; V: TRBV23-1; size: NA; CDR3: CASSHRLRDISGNTIYF; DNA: TGCGCCAGCAGTCATAGGCTGCGCGACATCTCTGGAAACACCATATATTTT
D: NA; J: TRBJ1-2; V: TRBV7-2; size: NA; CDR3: CASSPQTGLYGYTF; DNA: TGTGCCAGCAGCCCCCAGACAGGACTCTATGGCTACACCTTC
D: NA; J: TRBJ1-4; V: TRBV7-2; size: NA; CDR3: CASSLVGPSSANEKLFF; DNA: TGTGCCAGCAGCTTAGTTGGGCCCAGCAGTGCTAATGAAAAACTGTTTTTT
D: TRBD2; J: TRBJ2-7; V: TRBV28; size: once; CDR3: CASSLAGEAYEQYF; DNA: TGTGCCAGCAGTTTAGCGGGGGAAGCCTACGAGCAGTACTTC